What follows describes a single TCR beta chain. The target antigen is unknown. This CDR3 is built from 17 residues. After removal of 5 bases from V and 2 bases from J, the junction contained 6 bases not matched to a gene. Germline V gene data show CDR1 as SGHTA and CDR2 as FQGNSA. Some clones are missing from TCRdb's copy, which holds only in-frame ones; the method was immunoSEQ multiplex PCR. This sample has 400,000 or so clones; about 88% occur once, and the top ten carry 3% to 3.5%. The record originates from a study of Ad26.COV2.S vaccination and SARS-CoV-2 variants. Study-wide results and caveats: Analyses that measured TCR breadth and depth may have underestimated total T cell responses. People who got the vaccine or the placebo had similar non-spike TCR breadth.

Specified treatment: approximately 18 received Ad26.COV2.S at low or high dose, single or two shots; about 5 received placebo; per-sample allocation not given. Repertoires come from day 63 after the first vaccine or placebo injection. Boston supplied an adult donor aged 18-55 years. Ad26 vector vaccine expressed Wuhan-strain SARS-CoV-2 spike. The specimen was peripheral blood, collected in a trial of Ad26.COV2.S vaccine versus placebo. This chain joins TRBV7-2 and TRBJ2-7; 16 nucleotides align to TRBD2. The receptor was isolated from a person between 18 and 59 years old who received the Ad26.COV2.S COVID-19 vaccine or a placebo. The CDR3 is CASSPGTSGGAAYEQYF. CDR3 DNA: TGTGCCAGCAGCCCCGGGACTAGCGGGGGGGCGGCCTACGAGCAGTACTTC.